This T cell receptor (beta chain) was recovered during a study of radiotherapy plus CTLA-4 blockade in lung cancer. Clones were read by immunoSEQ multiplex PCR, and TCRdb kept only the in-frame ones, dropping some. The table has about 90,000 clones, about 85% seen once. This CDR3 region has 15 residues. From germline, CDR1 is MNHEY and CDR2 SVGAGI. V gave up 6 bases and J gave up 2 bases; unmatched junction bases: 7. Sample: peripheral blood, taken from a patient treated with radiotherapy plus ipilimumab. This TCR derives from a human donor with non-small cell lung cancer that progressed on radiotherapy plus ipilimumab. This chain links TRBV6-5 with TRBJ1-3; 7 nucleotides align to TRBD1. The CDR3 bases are TGTGCCAGCAGGCCTCTGACAGGGACTGGAAACACCATATATTTT. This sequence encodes CASRPLTGTGNTIYF.